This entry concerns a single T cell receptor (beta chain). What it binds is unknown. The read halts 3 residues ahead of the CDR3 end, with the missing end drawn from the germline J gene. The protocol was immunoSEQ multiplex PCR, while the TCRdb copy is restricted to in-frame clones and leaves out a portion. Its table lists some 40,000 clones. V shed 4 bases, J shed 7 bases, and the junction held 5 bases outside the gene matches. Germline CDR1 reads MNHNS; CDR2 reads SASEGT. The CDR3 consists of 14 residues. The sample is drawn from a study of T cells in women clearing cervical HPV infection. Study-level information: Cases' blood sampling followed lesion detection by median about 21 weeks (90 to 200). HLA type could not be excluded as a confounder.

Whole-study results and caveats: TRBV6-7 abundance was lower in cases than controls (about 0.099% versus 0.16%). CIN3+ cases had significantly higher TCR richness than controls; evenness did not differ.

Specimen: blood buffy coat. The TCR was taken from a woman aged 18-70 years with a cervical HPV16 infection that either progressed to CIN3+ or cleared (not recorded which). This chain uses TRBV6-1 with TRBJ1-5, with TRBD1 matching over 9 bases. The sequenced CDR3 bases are TGTGCCAGCAGTGCACAGGGGGCGAGGCAGCCC. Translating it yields CASSAQGARQP. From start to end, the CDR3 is CASSAQGARQPQHF.